The 11 T cell receptor beta chains below all came from one sample that was sequenced in a study of blood T cell repertoires in COVID-19. Method: immunoSEQ multiplex PCR; TCRdb's copy keeps in-frame clones and lacks some. Among a few hundred thousand clones listed, approximately 89% were seen once. Source material: peripheral blood. These TCRs come from a woman aged 60-70 years with COVID-19, enrolled during active disease.

For the CDR3, the DNA is TGTGCCAGCTCACCTCTCGGACAGGGGGCGAATGAAGCTTTCTTT. It yields the protein CASSPLGQGANEAFF. The J gene is TRBJ1-1, the V gene TRBV18; 11 bases agree with TRBD1. The CDR3 has 15 residues. The J segment lost 7 bases and the V segment lost 3 bases, leaving 7 bases of the junction unmatched. Germline CDR1 KGHSH, CDR2 LQKENI.

This clone appeared once. The rearrangement uses TRBV2 and TRBJ2-7; TRBD2 matches at 13 bases. Germline V CDR1 and CDR2: SNHLY, FYNNEI. CDR3 length equals 15 residues. Unmatched junction bases numbered 8, after V lost 6 bases and J lost 6 bases. CDR3 sequence reads: CASSPGTSGTREQYF. The CDR3 DNA reads TGTGCCAGCAGCCCCGGGACTAGCGGGACCCGCGAGCAGTACTTC.

This sequence joins TRBV6-5 and TRBJ1-2; 10 bases fit TRBD1. Germline V lookup: CDR1 MNHEY, CDR2 SVGAGI. Losses at the gene ends were 6 bases for V and 4 bases for J; bases not matched to a gene: 8. The CDR3 runs 15 residues. The CDR3 loop reads CASRDRGLLGYGYTF. In nucleotides, the CDR3 is TGTGCCAGCAGGGACAGGGGGTTGCTCGGCTATGGCTACACCTTC.

V usage is TRBV27 and J usage is TRBJ1-5, with D perhaps matching TRBD1 (6 bases). The V end lost 5 bases, the J end lost 6 bases, and 26 bases lay between the germline ends. CDR1 is MNHEY and CDR2 is SMNVEV in the germline V gene (reference sequence). This CDR3 contains 18 residues. CDR3 in DNA: TGTGCCAGCAGTCCCTCGCCAGGGTATTCAGGGGCGATTCAGCCCCAGCATTTT. Amino acid sequence: CASSPSPGYSGAIQPQHF.

The chain uses TRBV30 and TRBJ2-7; perhaps TRBD1 as D (6 bases). The CDR3 has 11 residues. CDR1 and CDR2 from the germline V gene are GTSNPN and SVGIG (reference sequence). V was clipped by 8 bases and J by 0 bases, with 8 bases between them. This CDR3 is CAGGLSYEQYF. Written as DNA, the CDR3 is TGTGCCGGGGGCCTCTCCTACGAGCAGTACTTC.

This clone was found a few times. The chain employs TRBV28 and TRBJ1-1; TRBD1 is a possible D gene (6 bases). V lost 5 bases and J 1 base, leaving 14 bases between the germline ends. The CDR3 consists of 15 residues. Germline loops: CDR1 MDHEN, CDR2 SYDVKM. As DNA, the CDR3 is TGTGCCAGCAGTACCTCAGGACAGCCGAACACTGAAGCTTTCTTT. Translated, it gives CASSTSGQPNTEAFF. Drawing the rest from reference TRBV28 and TRBJ1-1, the complete variable domain is DVKVTQSSRYLVKRTGEKVFLECVQDMDHENMFWYRQDPGLGLRLIYFSYDVKMKEKGDIPEGYSVSREKKERFSLILESASTNQTSMYLCASSTSGQPNTEAFFGQGTRLTVV.

This chain connects TRBV6-5 to TRBJ2-7; 9 positions agree with TRBD1. The CDR3 has 14 residues. Losses at the gene ends were 7 bases for V and 0 bases for J; bases not matched to a gene: 4. Germline CDR1 and CDR2: MNHEY and SVGAGI. CDR3 region: CASTDRGSSYEQYF. The CDR3 DNA reads TGTGCCAGCACCGACAGGGGGAGCTCCTACGAGCAGTACTTC.

CDR3 loop: CASSNWGEATDTQYF. The CDR3 region has the DNA TGTGCCAGCAGTAACTGGGGGGAGGCAACAGATACGCAGTATTTT. This chain joins TRBV28 and TRBJ2-3; possibly TRBD2 for D (6 bases). CDR1 and CDR2 (germline): MDHEN, SYDVKM. This CDR3 contains 15 residues. Trimming stripped 5 bases from V and 3 bases from J, with 15 bases between.

The chain has TRBV12-5 and TRBJ2-7; tentatively, D is TRBD1 (7 bases). Germline V gene lookup returns CDR1 LGHNT and CDR2 FRNRAP. The CDR3 has 18 amino acids. The CDR3 here is CARTPMRTRQGGKYEQYF. The CDR3 region has the DNA TGTGCGAGAACCCCTATGAGGACCAGACAGGGAGGTAAGTACGAGCAGTACTTC.

This chain links TRBV5-3 with TRBJ1-2; 11 bases line up with TRBD1. TRBV5-3 is designated an ORF whose function remains uncertain. V dropped 2 bases and J dropped 6; count of bases not matched to a gene: 6. The CDR3 runs to 15 residues. The CDR3 spells CARSFRTGGRDGYTF. The CDR3 region has the DNA TGTGCCAGAAGCTTTCGGACAGGGGGCCGGGATGGCTACACCTTC.

As to this clone: One junction end does not reproduce the germline sequence, and a read error may be involved. The V call is TRBV7-2, the J call TRBJ2-3; 11 nucleotides agree with TRBD2. This CDR3 spans 13 amino acids. Germline V gives CDR1 SGHTA, CDR2 FQGNSA. In DNA, the CDR3 is TGTGCCAGCAGCTCGGTCCTTGGTAGCGGGGGGGATTTT. As protein: CASSSVLGSGGDF.